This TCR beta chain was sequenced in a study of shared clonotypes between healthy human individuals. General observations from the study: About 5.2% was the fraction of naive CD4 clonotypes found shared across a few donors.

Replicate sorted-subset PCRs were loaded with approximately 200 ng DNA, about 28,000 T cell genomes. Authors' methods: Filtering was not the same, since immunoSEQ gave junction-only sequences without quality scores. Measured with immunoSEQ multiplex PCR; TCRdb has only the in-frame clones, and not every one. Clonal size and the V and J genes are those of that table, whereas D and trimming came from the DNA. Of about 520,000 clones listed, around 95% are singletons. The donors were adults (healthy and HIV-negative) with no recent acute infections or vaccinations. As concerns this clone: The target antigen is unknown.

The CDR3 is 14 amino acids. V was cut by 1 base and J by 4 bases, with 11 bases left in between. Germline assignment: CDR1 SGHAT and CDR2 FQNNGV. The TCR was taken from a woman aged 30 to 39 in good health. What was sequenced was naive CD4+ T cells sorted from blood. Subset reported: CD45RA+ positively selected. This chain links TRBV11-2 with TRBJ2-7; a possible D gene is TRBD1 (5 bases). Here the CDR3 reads CASSLVLAGYEQYF. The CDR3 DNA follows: TGTGCCAGCAGCTTAGTCTTAGCAGGGTACGAGCAGTACTTC. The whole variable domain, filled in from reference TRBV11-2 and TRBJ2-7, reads EAGVAQSPRYKIIEKRQSVAFWCNPISGHATLYWYQQILGQGPKLLIQFQNNGVVDDSQLPKDRFSAERLKGVDSTLKIQPAKLEDSAVYLCASSLVLAGYEQYFGPGTRLTVT.